This T cell receptor (beta chain) was profiled in a study of post-analysis software for immune sequencing data. General observations from the study: Comparison of patients with controls showed a handful of TRBV segments more frequent in patients, TRBV5-6, TRBV5-1 and TRBV20-1 among them.

Germline assignment: CDR1 SQVTM and CDR2 ANQGSEA. V was trimmed by 4 bases and J by 4 bases, leaving 13 bases between them. The CDR3 runs to 13 residues. Included in the TCR beta cDNA libraries were unique molecular identifiers. TCRdb fed the PCR reads into MiXCR, producing one record per CDR3 protein. The repertoire holds about 540,000 distinct CDR3 sequences, with 34% as singletons. With respect to this clonotype: Its antigen is unidentified.

The chain employs TRBV29-1 and TRBJ1-1; D gene ambiguous. Material for sequencing was blood. The receptor's source is a girl aged 2 to 17 with multiple sclerosis. The DNA of the CDR3 is TGCAGCGTTGCTTTAGGGTTTCCCACTGAAGCTTTCTTT. Protein sequence: CSVALGFPTEAFF.